This T cell receptor (beta chain) was sequenced for a study of T cells in Graves' hyperthyroidism and ophthalmopathy. Amplification yielded TCR beta CDR3 regions, with RNA transcripts as the source. The HTBI primer set served for first-round RT-PCR of the TCR CDR3. TCRdb used MiXCR to reprocess the multiplex PCR reads, holding one entry per CDR3 protein. The sample records about 570,000 distinct CDR3 sequences, about half being singletons. In the case of this clonotype: Its antigen remains unknown.

Study results and limitations: Blood samples included most of the expanded thyroid clonotypes exceeding 0.001.

Each diagnosis drew on symptoms, thyroxine, TRAb, thyroid ultrasound and orbital computed tomography findings. Material: peripheral blood or thyroid tissue (not recorded which). This receptor was taken from an adult woman with Graves' disease, either hyperthyroidism or ophthalmopathy (not recorded which).

The CDR3 sequence is CASSLRTLKGRKAEAFF. In DNA form, the CDR3 reads TGTGCCAGCAGCTTACGCACATTGAAGGGCAGAAAAGCTGAAGCTTTCTTT. V gene TRBV7-2 combines with J gene TRBJ1-1; D not resolved. This CDR3 is 17 amino acids long. V was clipped by 2 bases and J by 6 bases, with 22 bases between them. From germline, CDR1 is SGHTA and CDR2 FQGNSA.